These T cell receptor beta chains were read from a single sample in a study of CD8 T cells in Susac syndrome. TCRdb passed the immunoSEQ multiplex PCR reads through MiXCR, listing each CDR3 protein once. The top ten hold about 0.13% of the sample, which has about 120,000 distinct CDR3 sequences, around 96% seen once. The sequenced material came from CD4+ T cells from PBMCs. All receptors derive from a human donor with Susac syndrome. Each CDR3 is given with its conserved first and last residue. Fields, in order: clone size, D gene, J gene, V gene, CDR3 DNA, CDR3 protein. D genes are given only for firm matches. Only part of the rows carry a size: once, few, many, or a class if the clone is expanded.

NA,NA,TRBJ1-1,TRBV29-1,TGCAGCGTTGAAGGGCGACAGCCTGAAGCTTTCTTT,CSVEGRQPEAFF
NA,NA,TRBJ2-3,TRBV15,TGTGCCACCAGCAGAGCATTATCGGAAAATACGCAGTATTTT,CATSRALSENTQYF
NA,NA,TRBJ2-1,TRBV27,TGTGCCACCCTTGGACTGACCTACAATGAGCAGTTCTTC,CATLGLTYNEQFF
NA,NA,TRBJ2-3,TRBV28,TGTGCCAGCAGCCCCTCAGGGGCGCACACAGATACGCAGTATTTT,CASSPSGAHTDTQYF
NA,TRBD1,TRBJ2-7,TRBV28,TGTGCCAGCAGTTTCCTCGGACAGGCGGGCGAGCAGTACTTC,CASSFLGQAGEQYF
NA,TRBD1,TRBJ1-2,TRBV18,TGTGCCAGCTCACCCGGACAGGGCCAAGGCTACACCTTC,CASSPGQGQGYTF
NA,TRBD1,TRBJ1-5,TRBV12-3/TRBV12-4,TGTGCCAGCAGCGAATCGACAGGGGGCGTATTATGGCCCCAGCATTTT,CASSESTGGVLWPQHF
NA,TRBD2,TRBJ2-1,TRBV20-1,TGCAGTGCTAGACTCGTGAGACTAGCGGGAGCTGTTTCTGAGCAGTTCTTC,CSARLVRLAGAVSEQFF
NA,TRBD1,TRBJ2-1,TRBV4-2,TGTGCCAGCAGCCCCGGACAGGTGTGGAACAATGAGCAGTTCTTC,CASSPGQVWNNEQFF
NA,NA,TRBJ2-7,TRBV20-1,TGCAGTGCTAGAGGACAGAGTTACGAGCAGTACTTC,CSARGQSYEQYF
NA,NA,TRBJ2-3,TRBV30,TGTGCCTGGAGTGTCCCTGGACCCAGTGCGCAGTATTTT,CAWSVPGPSAQYF
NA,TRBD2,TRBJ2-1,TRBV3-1,TGTGCCAGCAGCCATTATGGGACTAGGGCCTACAATGAGCAGTTCTTC,CASSHYGTRAYNEQFF
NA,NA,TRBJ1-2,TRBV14,TGTGCCAGCAGCCAAGACTCGGGGTGGGGCTACACCTTC,CASSQDSGWGYTF
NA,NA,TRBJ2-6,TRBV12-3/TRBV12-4,TGTGCCAGCGGTCTTTGGGCCAACGTCCTGACTTTC,CASGLWANVLTF
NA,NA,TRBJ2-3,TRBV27,TGTGCCAGCAGTCGACTAGGCACAGATACGCAGTATTTT,CASSRLGTDTQYF
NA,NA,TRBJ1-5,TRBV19,TGTGCCAGTAGTATTAGACAGTCTGATCAGCCCCAGCATTTT,CASSIRQSDQPQHF
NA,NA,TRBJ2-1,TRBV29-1,TGCAGCGTTGATCGGATAGTAGGGTACAATGAGCAGTTCTTC,CSVDRIVGYNEQFF
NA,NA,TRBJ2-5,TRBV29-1,TGCAGCGTTCAAGCGGCCCCTGGAGAGACCCAGTACTTC,CSVQAAPGETQYF
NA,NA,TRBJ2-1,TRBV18,TGTGCCAGCTCACCACCCTTAAGGGGCAACAATGAGCAGTTCTTC,CASSPPLRGNNEQFF
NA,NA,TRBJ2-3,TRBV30,TGTGCCTGGGCAAAAGGACTACCGGGGACAGATACGCAGTATTTT,CAWAKGLPGTDTQYF
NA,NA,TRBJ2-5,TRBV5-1,TGCGCCAGCAGCTTGGATGGGGCGGAGCAAGAGACCCAGTACTTC,CASSLDGAEQETQYF
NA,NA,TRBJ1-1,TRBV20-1,TGCAGTGCTAGAACGGGGGCGCAAACTGAAGCTTTCTTT,CSARTGAQTEAFF
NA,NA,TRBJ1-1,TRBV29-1,TGCAGCGCCGCCGGCTGGAACACTGAAGCTTTCTTT,CSAAGWNTEAFF
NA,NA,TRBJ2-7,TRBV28,TGTGCCAGCAGTTCTGGGACGACCTACGAGCAGTACTTC,CASSSGTTYEQYF
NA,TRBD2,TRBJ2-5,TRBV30,TGTGCCTGGTCTGGGAGGGCAGAGACCCAGTACTTC,CAWSGRAETQYF
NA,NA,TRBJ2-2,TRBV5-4,TGTGCCAGCAGCCCTTCCAGTAGCCTCGCGAACACCGGGGAGCTGTTTTTT,CASSPSSSLANTGELFF
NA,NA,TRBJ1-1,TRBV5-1,TGCGCCAGCAGCTCGGGAGGTGAGAACACTGAAGCTTTCTTT,CASSSGGENTEAFF
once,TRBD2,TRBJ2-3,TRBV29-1,TGCAGCGTCTATGGGACTAGCGCAGGCACAGATACGCAGTATTTT,CSVYGTSAGTDTQYF
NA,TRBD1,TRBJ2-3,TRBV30,TGTGCCTCGACTCCGGGACAGGGACTCGCAGATACGCAGTATTTT,CASTPGQGLADTQYF
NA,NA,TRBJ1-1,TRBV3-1,TGTGCCAGCAAAGGGACGGTTTTGAACACTGAAGCTTTCTTT,CASKGTVLNTEAFF
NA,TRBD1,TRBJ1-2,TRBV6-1,TGTGCCAGCAGTCCCGGGACAGGGGTCGGCTACACCTTC,CASSPGTGVGYTF
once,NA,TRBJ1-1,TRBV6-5,TGTGCCAGCGGTGAGAGGGACACTGAAGCTTTCTTT,CASGERDTEAFF
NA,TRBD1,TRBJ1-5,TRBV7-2,TGTGCCAGCAGCCCGGGGACAGTCCGCAATCAGCCCCAGCATTTT,CASSPGTVRNQPQHF
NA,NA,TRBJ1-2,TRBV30,TGTGCCTGGAGTGTGGGGCGGGGAAGCTACACCTTC,CAWSVGRGSYTF
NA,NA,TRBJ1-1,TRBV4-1,TGCGCCAGCAGCCAAGTCGAGGGGTCCTCCACTGAAGCTTTCTTT,CASSQVEGSSTEAFF
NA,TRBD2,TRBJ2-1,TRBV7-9,TGTGCCGGGGGAACGGCGGGGGATGAGCAGTTCTTC,CAGGTAGDEQFF
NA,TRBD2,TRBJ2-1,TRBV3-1,TGTGCCAGCAGCCAAGATCTAGCGGGAGGCTACAATGAGCAGTTCTTC,CASSQDLAGGYNEQFF
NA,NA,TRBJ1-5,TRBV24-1,TGTGCCACCAGTTCAGATTATAGCAATCAGCCCCAGCATTTT,CATSSDYSNQPQHF
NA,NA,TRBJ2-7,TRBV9,TGTGCCAGCAGCGTAGGGGGGGACTACGAGCAGTACTTC,CASSVGGDYEQYF
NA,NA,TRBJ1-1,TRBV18,TGTGCCAGCTCACTAACAAATACTGAAGCTTTCTTT,CASSLTNTEAFF
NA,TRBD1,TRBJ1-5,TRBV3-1,TGTGCCAGCAGCCAAGATCCCATCCGACAGGGGAATCAGCCCCAGCATTTT,CASSQDPIRQGNQPQHF
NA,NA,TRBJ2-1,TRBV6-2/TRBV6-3,TGTGCCAGCGGCCGGAGGAGGGGCAATGAGCAGTTCTTC,CASGRRRGNEQFF
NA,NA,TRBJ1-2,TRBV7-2,TGTGCCAGCAGCCCACTGGGTTGGGGTGGCTACACCTTC,CASSPLGWGGYTF
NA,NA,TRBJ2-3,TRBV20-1,TGCAGTGCTAACCTCAACACAGATACGCAGTATTTT,CSANLNTDTQYF
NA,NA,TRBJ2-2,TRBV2,TGTGCCAGCAGTGTGGCCAGTCTACGGAGCACCGGGGAGCTGTTTTTT,CASSVASLRSTGELFF
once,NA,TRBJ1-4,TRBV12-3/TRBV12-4,TGTGCCAGCATCCTGGGTTCAGGAGGAACTAATGAAAAACTGTTTTTT,CASILGSGGTNEKLFF
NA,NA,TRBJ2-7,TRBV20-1,TGCAGTGCTAGTAGGGGAGTCTCCTACGAGCAGTACTTC,CSASRGVSYEQYF
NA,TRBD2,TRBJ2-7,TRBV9,TGTGCCAGCAGCCTCAGGGAAGGCCTTGGCGGGGGAGAGCAGTACTTC,CASSLREGLGGGEQYF
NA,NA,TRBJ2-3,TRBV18,TGTGCCAGCTCAGCAGGGCTTCCTAGCACAGATACGCAGTATTTT,CASSAGLPSTDTQYF
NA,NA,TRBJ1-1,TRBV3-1,TGTGCCAGCAGCCGGAACACTGAAGTTTTCTTT,CASSRNTEVFF
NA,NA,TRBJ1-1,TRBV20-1,TGCAGTGCTAGAGGCTTCGACAGGTTCACTGAAGCTTTCTTT,CSARGFDRFTEAFF